This entry is about one TCR beta chain. The patients all showed relapse after autologous stem cell transplantation, while their brentuximab vedotin exposure varied. Patients reached a best response of complete response, partial response or progressive disease. This CDR3 has 12 amino acids. V lost 2 bases to trimming and J lost 2 bases, with 6 bases between them. Germline V gives CDR1 SQVTM, CDR2 ANQGSEA. These data originate in a study of PD-1 blockade in classical Hodgkin lymphoma. Study-wide background: Treatment was intravenous nivolumab, 3 mg/kg every 2 weeks, until progression.

The method was immunoSEQ multiplex PCR; TCRdb's version includes in-frame clones alone and lacks a portion of them. Of 40,000 to 65,000 clones listed, approximately 81% are singletons. Source: peripheral blood mononuclear cells (PBMCs), taken at baseline. The receptor comes from a human donor with classical Hodgkin lymphoma. The chain links TRBV29-1 to TRBJ2-5; no clear D. CDR3: CSVETGQETQYF. The CDR3 DNA sequence: TGCAGCGTTGAAACCGGGCAAGAGACCCAGTACTTC.